This TCR beta chain derives from a study of control samples from healthy donors and cancer patients. Repertoires were generated with immunoSEQ multiplex PCR, while TCRdb's copy carries only in-frame clones and drops some. The sample includes 150,000 to 200,000 clones, about 90% of them seen just once. CDR3 length equals 14 residues. The V gene end was trimmed by 5 bases and the J gene end by 9 bases; junction bases not matched to a gene: 5. CDR1 is MDHEN, CDR2 SYDVKM, per germline. The V gene is TRBV28, the J gene TRBJ1-6; TRBD1 agrees at 9 bases. This receptor was identified in a man younger than 35 in good health. The sample comprised blood. Here the CDR3 reads CASSPDRGFSPLHF. In nucleotides, the CDR3 is TGTGCCAGCAGTCCCGACAGGGGGTTTTCACCCCTCCACTTT.